The clone carrying this T cell receptor beta chain was counted ten times or more. At one end the junction does not follow the germline gene, possibly because of a read error. The germline gives CDR1 SGHTA, CDR2 FQGTGA. The CDR3 loop spans 13 amino acids. One entry per CDR3 protein, called by TCRdb with MiXCR from the 5' RACE reads. The data show 80,000 to 100,000 distinct CDR3 sequences, with 9.5% to 12% seen just once and approximately 4.7% held by the top ten. These data originate in a study of early T cells in non-severe SARS-CoV-2 infection. The specimen was whole blood, collected at baseline. This chain joins TRBV7-3 and TRBJ2-7; D perhaps matches TRBD2 (5 bases). The receptor was derived from an adult who was a healthcare worker with PCR-confirmed SARS-CoV-2 infection or an uninfected control (not recorded which). In DNA, the CDR3 is TGTGCCAGCAGCATAACTAGCTCCTACGAGCAGTACTTC. This gives the protein CASSITSSYEQYF. The full variable domain, rest sourced from reference TRBV7-3 and TRBJ2-7, is GAGVSQTPSNKVTEKGKYVELRCDPISGHTALYWYRQSLGQGPEFLIYFQGTGAADDSGLPNDRFFAVRPEGSVSTLKIQRTERGDSAVYLCASSITSSYEQYFGPGTRLTVT.